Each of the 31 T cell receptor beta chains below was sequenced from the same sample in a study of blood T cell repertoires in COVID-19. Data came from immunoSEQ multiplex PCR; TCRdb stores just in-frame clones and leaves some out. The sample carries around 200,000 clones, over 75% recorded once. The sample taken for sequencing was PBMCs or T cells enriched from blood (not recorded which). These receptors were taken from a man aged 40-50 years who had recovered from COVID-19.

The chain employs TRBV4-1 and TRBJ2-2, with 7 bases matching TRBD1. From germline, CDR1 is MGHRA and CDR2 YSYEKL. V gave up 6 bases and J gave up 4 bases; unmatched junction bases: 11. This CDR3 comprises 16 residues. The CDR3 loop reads CASREGEGAPTGELFF. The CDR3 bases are TGCGCCAGCAGGGAAGGTGAGGGGGCCCCCACCGGGGAGCTGTTTTTT.

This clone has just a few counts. CDR3 sequence: CASSDWGHSNQPQHF. The CDR3, as DNA: TGTGCCAGCAGTGATTGGGGACATAGCAATCAGCCCCAGCATTTT. The chain links TRBV2 to TRBJ1-5, with D maybe TRBD1 (6 bases). The CDR3 contains 15 residues. The germline V gene has CDR1 SNHLY and CDR2 FYNNEI. The germline V and J ends were trimmed by 3 bases and 0 bases, with 9 bases remaining between them.

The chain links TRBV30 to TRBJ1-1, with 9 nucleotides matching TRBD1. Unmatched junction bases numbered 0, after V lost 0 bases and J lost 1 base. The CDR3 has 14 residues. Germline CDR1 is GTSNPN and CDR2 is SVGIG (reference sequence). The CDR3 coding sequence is TGTGCCTGGAGTGTACAGGGGGCGAACACTGAAGCTTTCTTT. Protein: CAWSVQGANTEAFF.

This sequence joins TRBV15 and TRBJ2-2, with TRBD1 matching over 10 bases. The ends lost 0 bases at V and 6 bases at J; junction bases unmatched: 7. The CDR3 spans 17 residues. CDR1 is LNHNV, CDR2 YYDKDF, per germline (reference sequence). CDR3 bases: TGTGCCACCAGCAGAGATTTGGGGACAGGGGCCGCCGGGGAGCTGTTTTTT. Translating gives CATSRDLGTGAAGELFF. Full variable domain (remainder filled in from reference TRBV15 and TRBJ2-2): DAMVIQNPRYQVTQFGKPVTLSCSQTLNHNVMYWYQQKSSQAPKLLFHYYDKDFNNEADTPDNFQSRRPNTSFCFLDIRSPGLGDTAMYLCATSRDLGTGAAGELFFGEGSRLTVL.

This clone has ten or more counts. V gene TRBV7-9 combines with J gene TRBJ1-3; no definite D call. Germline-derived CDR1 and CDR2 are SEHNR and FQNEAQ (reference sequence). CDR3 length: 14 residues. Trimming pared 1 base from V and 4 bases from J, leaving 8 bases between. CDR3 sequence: CASSLEGGGNTIYF. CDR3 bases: TGTGCCAGCAGCTTAGAGGGAGGCGGAAACACCATATATTTT.

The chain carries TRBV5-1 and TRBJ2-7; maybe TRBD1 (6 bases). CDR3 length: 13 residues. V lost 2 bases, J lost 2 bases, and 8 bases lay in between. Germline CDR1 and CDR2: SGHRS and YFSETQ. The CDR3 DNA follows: TGCGCCAGCAGCTTCGGACAGACCTACGAGCAGTACTTC. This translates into CASSFGQTYEQYF.

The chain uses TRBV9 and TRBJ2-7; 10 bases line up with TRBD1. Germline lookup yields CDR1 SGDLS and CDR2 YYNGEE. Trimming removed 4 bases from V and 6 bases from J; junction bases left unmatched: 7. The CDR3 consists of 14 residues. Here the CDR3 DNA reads TGTGCCAGCAGCTATACCGGGACAGGGGTCGAGCAGTACTTC. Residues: CASSYTGTGVEQYF.

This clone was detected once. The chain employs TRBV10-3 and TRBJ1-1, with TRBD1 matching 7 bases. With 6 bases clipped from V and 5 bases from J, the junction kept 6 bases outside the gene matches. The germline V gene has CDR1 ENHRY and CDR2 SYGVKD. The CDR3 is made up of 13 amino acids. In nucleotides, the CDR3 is TGTGCCATCAGGGGGCGGGACAGTACTGAAGCTTTCTTT. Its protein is CAIRGRDSTEAFF.

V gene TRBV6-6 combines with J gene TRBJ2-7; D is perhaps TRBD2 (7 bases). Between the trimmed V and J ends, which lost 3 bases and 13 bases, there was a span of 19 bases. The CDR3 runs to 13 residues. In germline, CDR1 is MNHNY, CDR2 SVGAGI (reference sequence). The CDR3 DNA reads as TGTGCCAGCAGTTATGGGAGGGAGCAGGGGTTTTACTTC. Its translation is CASSYGREQGFYF.

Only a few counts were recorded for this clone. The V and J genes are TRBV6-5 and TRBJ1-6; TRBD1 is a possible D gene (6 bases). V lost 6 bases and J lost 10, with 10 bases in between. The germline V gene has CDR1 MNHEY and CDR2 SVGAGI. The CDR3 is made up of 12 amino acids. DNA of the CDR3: TGTGCCAGCAGACTGACAGGCTCACCCCTCCACTTT. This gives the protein CASRLTGSPLHF.

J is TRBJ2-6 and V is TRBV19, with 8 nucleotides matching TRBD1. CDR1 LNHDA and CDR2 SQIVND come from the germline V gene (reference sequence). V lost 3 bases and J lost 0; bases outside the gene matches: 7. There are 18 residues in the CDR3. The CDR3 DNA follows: TGTGCCAGTAGTATGTTTGGACAGGGAGGCTCTGGGGCCAACGTCCTGACTTTC. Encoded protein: CASSMFGQGGSGANVLTF.

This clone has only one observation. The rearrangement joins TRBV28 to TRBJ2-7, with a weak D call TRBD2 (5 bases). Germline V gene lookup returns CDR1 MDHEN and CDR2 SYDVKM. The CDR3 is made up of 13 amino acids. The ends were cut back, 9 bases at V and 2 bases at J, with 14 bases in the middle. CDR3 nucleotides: TGTGCCAGTCGCGGGCAGCTTCCCTACGAGCAGTACTTC. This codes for CASRGQLPYEQYF.

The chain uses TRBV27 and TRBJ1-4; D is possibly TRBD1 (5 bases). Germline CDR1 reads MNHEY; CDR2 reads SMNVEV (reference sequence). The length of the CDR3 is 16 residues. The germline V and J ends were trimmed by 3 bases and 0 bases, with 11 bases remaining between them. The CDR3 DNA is TGTGCCAGCAGTTTGAGATCGGGGGCAACTAATGAAAAACTGTTTTTT. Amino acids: CASSLRSGATNEKLFF.

The CDR3 bases are TGTGCCAGTAGTCTCCATCCGACTGCGCCTAGCACCTTC. Translation gives CASSLHPTAPSTF. This sequence joins TRBV19 and TRBJ1-2; D remains unclear. Germline CDR1 reads LNHDA; CDR2 reads SQIVND (reference sequence). The CDR3 runs 13 residues. Between the trimmed V and J ends, which lost 5 bases and 13 bases, there was a span of 20 bases. The variable domain in full, completed from reference TRBV19 and TRBJ1-2, reads DGGITQSPKYLFRKEGQNVTLSCEQNLNHDAMYWYRQDPGQGLRLIYYSQIVNDFQKGDIAEGYSVSREKKESFPLTVTSAQKNPTAFYLCASSLHPTAPSTFGSGTRLTVV.

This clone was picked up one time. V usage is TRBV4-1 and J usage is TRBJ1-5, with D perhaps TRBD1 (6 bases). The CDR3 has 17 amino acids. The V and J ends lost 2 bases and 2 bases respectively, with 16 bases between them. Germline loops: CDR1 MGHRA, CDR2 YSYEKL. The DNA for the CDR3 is TGCGCCAGCAGCCAAAATAGGGGGGGAAGTGGCAATCAGCCCCAGCATTTT. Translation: CASSQNRGGSGNQPQHF.

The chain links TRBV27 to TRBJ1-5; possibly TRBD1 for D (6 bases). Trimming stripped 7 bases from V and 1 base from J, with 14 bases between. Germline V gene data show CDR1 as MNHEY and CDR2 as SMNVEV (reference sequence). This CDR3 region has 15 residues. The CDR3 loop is CASTPGAASNQPQHF. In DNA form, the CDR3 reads TGTGCCAGCACCCCAGGGGCCGCGAGCAATCAGCCCCAGCATTTT.

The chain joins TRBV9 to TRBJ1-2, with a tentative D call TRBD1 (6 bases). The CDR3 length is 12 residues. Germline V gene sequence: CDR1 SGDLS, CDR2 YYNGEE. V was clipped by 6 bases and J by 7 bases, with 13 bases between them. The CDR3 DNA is TGTGCCAGCAACCAGGACAGCGGTGGCTACACCTTC. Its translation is CASNQDSGGYTF.

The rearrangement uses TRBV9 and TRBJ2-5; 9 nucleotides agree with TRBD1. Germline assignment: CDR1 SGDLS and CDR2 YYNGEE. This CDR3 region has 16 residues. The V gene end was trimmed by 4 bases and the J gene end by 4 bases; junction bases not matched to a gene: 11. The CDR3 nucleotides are TGTGCCAGCAGCCCGGGATGGAAGACAGGGGGAGAGACCCAGTACTTC. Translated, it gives CASSPGWKTGGETQYF.

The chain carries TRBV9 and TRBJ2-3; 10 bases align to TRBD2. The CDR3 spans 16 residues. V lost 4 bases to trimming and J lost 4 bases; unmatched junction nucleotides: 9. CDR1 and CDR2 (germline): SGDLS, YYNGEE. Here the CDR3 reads CASSLSGTSVSDTQYF. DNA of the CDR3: TGTGCCAGCAGCCTTTCCGGGACTAGCGTGTCAGATACGCAGTATTTT.

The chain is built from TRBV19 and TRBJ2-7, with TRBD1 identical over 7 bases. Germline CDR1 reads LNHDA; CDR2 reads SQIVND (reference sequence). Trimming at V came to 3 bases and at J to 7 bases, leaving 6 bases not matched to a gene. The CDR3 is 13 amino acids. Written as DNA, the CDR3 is TGTGCCAGTAGTATCGGGAACAGGGGAGAGCAGTACTTC. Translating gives CASSIGNRGEQYF.

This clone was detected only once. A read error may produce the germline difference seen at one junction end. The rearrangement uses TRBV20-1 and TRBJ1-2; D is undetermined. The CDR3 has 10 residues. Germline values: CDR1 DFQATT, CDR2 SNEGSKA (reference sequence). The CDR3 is CSARGETDFF. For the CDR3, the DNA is TGCAGTGCTCGAGGAGAAACGGACTTTTTC.

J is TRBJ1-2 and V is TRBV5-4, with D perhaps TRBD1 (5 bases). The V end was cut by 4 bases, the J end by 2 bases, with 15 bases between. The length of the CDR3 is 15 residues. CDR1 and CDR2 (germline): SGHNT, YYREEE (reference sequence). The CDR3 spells CASSLQAGLNYGYTF. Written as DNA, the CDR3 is TGTGCCAGCAGCCTCCAGGCGGGACTCAACTATGGCTACACCTTC.

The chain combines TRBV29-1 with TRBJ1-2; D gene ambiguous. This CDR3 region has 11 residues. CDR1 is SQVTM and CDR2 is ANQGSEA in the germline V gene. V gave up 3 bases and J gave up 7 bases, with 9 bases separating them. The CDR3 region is CSVDTGSGYTF. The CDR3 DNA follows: TGCAGCGTTGATACTGGGAGTGGCTACACCTTC. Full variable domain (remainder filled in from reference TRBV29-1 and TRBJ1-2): SAVISQKPSRDICQRGTSLTIQCQVDSQVTMMFWYRQQPGQSLTLIATANQGSEATYESGFVIDKFPISRPNLTFSTLTVSNMSPEDSSIYLCSVDTGSGYTFGSGTRLTVV.

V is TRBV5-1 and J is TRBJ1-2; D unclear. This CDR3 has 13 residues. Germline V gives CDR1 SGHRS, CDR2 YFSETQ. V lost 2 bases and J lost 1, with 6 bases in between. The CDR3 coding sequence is TGCGCCAGCAGCTTCGGGATTAACTATGGCTACACCTTC. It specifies CASSFGINYGYTF. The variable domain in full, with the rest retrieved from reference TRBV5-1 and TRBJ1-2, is KAGVTQTPRYLIKTRGQQVTLSCSPISGHRSVSWYQQTPGQGLQFLFEYFSETQRNKGNFPGRFSGRQFSNSRSEMNVSTLELGDSALYLCASSFGINYGYTFGSGTRLTVV.

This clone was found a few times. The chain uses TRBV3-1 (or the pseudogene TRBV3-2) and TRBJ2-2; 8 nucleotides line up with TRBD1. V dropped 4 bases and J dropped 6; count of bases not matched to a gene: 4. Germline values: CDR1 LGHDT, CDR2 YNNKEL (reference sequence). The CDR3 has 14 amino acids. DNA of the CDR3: TGTGCCAGCAGCCGAATACAGGGGGCCGGGGAGCTGTTTTTT. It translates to CASSRIQGAGELFF.

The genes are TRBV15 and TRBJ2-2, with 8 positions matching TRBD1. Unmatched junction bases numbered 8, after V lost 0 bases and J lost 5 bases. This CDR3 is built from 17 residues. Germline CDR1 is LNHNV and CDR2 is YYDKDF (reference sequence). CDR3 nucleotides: TGTGCCACCAGCAGAGATCGGACAGGGAGAAGTACCGGGGAGCTGTTTTTT. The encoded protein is CATSRDRTGRSTGELFF. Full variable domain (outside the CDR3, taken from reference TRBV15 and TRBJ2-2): DAMVIQNPRYQVTQFGKPVTLSCSQTLNHNVMYWYQQKSSQAPKLLFHYYDKDFNNEADTPDNFQSRRPNTSFCFLDIRSPGLGDTAMYLCATSRDRTGRSTGELFFGEGSRLTVL.

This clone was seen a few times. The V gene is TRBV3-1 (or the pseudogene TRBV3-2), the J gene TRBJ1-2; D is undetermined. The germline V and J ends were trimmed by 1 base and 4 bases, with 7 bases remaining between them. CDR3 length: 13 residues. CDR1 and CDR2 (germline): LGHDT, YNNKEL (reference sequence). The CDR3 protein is CASSQGRLYGYTF. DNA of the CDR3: TGTGCCAGCAGCCAAGGCAGGCTCTATGGCTACACCTTC.

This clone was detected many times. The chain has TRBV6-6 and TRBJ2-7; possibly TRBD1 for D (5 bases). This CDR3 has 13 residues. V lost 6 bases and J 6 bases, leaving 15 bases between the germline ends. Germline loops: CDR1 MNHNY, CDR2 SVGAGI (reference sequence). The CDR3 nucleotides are TGTGCCAGCAGCGACAGCTATGTAGGCGAGCAGTACTTC. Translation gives CASSDSYVGEQYF.

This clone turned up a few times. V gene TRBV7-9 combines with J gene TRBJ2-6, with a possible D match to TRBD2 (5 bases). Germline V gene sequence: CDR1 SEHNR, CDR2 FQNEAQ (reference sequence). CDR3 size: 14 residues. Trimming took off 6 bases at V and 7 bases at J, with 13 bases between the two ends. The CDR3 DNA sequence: TGTGCCAGCAGGCGAGGGTCTGCCGCCAACGTCCTGACTTTC. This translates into CASRRGSAANVLTF.

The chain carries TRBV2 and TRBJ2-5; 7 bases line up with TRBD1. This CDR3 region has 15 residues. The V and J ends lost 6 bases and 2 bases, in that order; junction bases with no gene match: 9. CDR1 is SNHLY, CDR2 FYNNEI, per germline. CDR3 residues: CASSNGQVLQETQYF. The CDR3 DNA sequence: TGTGCCAGCAGCAACGGACAGGTACTACAAGAGACCCAGTACTTC.

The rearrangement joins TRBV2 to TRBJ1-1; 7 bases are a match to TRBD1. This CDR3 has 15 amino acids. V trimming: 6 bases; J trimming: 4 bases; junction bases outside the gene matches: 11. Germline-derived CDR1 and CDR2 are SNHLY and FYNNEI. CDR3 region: CASRLQGRLATEAFF. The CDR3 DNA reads TGTGCCAGCAGATTACAGGGGAGGTTGGCCACTGAAGCTTTCTTT.